This T cell receptor (beta chain) is drawn from a study of neoadjuvant anti-PD-1 for oral cavity cancer. Across the whole study: Patients mostly received three to four biweekly nivolumab doses at 3 mg/kg before surgery.

Comment on this clone: Antigen specificity is unknown.

Points from the study as a whole: Greater tumor shrinkage accompanied bigger post-treatment sizes of preexisting clones.

Survey sequencing of tumors mostly used about 4.8 ug DNA, two replicates. Measured with immunoSEQ multiplex PCR; TCRdb has only the in-frame clones, and not every one. The data show more than 30,000 clones, with over 30% seen just once and approximately 16% held by the top ten. With 5 bases removed from V and 13 bases from J, the gap between germline ends came to 14 bases. Germline V lookup: CDR1 MNHEY, CDR2 SVGAGI. The CDR3 has 11 amino acids. Time point described: after neoadjuvant nivolumab, at surgical resection. These oral cavity squamous cell carcinomas were HPV-negative and locally advanced. The chain links TRBV6-5 to TRBJ1-2; D is undetermined. The receptor comes from a person aged 35-79 years with oral cavity squamous cell carcinoma. This material consisted of tumor tissue, taken after nivolumab (anti-PD-1) treatment. CDR3 nucleotide sequence: TGTGCCAGCAGTGATATGACGGCGTCCACCTTC. Translated: CASSDMTASTF.